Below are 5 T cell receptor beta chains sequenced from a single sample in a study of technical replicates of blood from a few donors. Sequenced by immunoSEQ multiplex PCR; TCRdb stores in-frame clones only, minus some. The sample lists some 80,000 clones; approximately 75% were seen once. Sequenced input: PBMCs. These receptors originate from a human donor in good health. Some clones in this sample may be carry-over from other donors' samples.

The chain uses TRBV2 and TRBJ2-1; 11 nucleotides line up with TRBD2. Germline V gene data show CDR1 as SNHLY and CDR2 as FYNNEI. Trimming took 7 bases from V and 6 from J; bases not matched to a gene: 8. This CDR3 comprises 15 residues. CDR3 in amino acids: CASKQGLADSNEQFF. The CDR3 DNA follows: TGTGCCAGCAAACAGGGACTAGCGGACAGCAATGAGCAGTTCTTC.

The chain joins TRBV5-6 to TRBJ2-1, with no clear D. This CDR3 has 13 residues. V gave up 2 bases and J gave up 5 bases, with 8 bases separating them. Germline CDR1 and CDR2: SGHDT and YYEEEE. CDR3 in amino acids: CASSFWADNEQFF. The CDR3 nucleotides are TGTGCCAGCAGCTTTTGGGCAGACAATGAGCAGTTCTTC.

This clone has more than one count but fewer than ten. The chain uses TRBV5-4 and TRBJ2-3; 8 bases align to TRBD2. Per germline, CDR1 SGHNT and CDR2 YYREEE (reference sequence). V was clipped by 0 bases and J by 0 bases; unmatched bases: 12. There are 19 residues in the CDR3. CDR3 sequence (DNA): TGTGCCAGCAGCTTGGTTAGCGGGACTCCAGTCCTTAGCACAGATACGCAGTATTTT. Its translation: CASSLVSGTPVLSTDTQYF. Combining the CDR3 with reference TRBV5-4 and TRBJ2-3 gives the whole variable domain ETGVTQSPTHLIKTRGQQVTLRCSSQSGHNTVSWYQQALGQGPQFIFQYYREEENGRGNFPPRFSGLQFPNYSSELNVNALELDDSALYLCASSLVSGTPVLSTDTQYFGPGTRLTVL.

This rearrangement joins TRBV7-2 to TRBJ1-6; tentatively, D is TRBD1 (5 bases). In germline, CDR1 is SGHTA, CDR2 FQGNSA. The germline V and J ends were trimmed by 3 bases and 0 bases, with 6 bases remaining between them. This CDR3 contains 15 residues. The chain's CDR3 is CASSLQGSYNSPLHF. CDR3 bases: TGTGCCAGCAGCTTGCAGGGCTCCTATAATTCACCCCTCCACTTT.

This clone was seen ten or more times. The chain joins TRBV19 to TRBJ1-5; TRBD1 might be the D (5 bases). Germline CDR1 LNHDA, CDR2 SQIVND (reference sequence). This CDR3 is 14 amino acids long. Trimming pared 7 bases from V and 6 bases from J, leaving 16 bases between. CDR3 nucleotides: TGTGCCAGTACCATGGAGGGACGGTTTCAGCCCCAGCATTTT. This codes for CASTMEGRFQPQHF.